This section outlines one T cell receptor beta chain sequence together with its context. The data originate from a study of blood T cell repertoires in COVID-19. About the research overall: The United States, Italy and Spain provided the acute and convalescent COVID-19 samples. The analysed material was cDNA or gDNA that came from T cells, B-cell-depleted T cells, or PBMCs.

Patients in Seattle were enrolled during active infection, then followed longitudinally. In germline, CDR1 is SQVTM, CDR2 ANQGSEA. This CDR3 has 12 amino acids. With 5 bases removed from V and 1 base from J, the gap between germline ends came to 6 bases. In the authors' workflow: Quantification of nucleated cells was approximated via reference gene primer amplification. This table comes from immunoSEQ multiplex PCR, and its TCRdb copy is limited to in-frame clones, with some not included. V and J calls and clone size come straight from that table; D and trimming were deduced from the DNA. The sample has 330,000 or so clones, roughly 86% seen once.

The clonotype originates from a man younger than 45 with COVID-19, enrolled during active disease. The chain employs TRBV29-1 and TRBJ1-3; no definite D call. Sequencing was performed on peripheral blood. CDR3 residues: CSVSLSGNTIYF. DNA of the CDR3: TGCAGCGTTTCCTTATCTGGAAACACCATATATTTT.